This TCR beta chain was captured by sequencing in a study of metastatic and nonmetastatic thyroid tumors. Study-level information: For malignant and benign thyroid patients, tumor or nodule tissue and blood were the sources whose repertoires were compared. Study-wide findings and caveats: Benign nodules were reported to have significantly lower TCR beta diversity than malignant thyroid tumors, in blood and tumor.

TCRdb re-called the PCR reads via MiXCR. The top ten hold more than 3% of the sample, which has 45,000 to 50,000 clones, around a quarter seen once. All patients were untreated before thyroid surgery. Many counts were recorded for this clone. The antigen remains unidentified. The germline V gene has CDR1 KGHDR and CDR2 SFDVKD. V shed 5 bases, J shed 3 bases, and the junction held 9 bases outside the gene matches. The CDR3 has 18 residues. The sequence came from a male donor with papillary thyroid cancer or a benign thyroid nodule (not recorded which). Some clones in this sample may be carry-over from other donors' samples. The J gene is TRBJ2-1, the V gene TRBV24-1, with TRBD2 matching over 13 bases. The source material was blood. The CDR3 DNA is TGTGCCACCAGTGGGGGAGGACTAGCGGGGGCGAACTACAATGAGCAGTTCTTC. It yields the protein CATSGGGLAGANYNEQFF.